This T cell receptor beta chain stems from a study of T cell responses to AZD1222 COVID-19 vaccine. Method: immunoSEQ multiplex PCR; TCRdb's copy keeps in-frame clones and lacks some. In the table there are some 150,000 clones, about 90% of which are singletons. V was cut by 7 bases and J by 11 bases, with 18 bases left in between. The length of the CDR3 is 13 residues. This TCR came from an adult in good health. Source: peripheral blood, taken on day 0 of AZD1222 vaccination. The J gene is TRBJ2-1, the V gene TRBV12-3 or TRBV12-4; D is perhaps TRBD2 (6 bases). The CDR3 region is CASTQGGHGKQFF. CDR3 coding DNA: TGTGCCAGCACCCAGGGAGGCCATGGAAAGCAGTTCTTC.